This T cell receptor beta chain was sequenced in a study of post-analysis software for immune sequencing data. Study as a whole: As for disease course, relapsing-remitting, secondary progressive and progressive-relapsing multiple sclerosis were all included. Notes on the study in general: F measure grouped same-batch samples tightly together. Patients used several TRBV segments, including TRBV5-6, TRBV5-1 and TRBV20-1, more often than controls.

With regard to this clonotype: Its matching antigen is unknown. The junction departs from germline at one end; a sequencing error may be responsible.

Germline lookup yields CDR1 SGHVS and CDR2 FQNEAQ. This CDR3 region has 15 residues. Carried by the TCR beta cDNA libraries were unique molecular identifiers. Each CDR3 protein is one row after TCRdb ran MiXCR on the PCR reads. The sample includes about 540,000 distinct CDR3 sequences, around 34% of them seen just once. V gene TRBV7-8 combines with J gene TRBJ2-1; no clear D gene. Sequenced: blood. The clonotype comes from a girl aged 2-17 years with multiple sclerosis. CDR3 DNA sequence: TGTGCCAGCAGCTTAGCGAGGACCGGCTACAATGGGCAGTTCTTC. Its translation is CASSLARTGYNGQFF.